This entry is about one T cell receptor (beta chain). CDR3 length: 15 amino acids. Germline V CDR1 and CDR2: MGHRA, YSYEKL. With 1 base clipped from V and 6 bases from J, the junction kept 2 bases outside the gene matches. The data originate from a study of blood T cell repertoires in COVID-19. The repertoire was sequenced with immunoSEQ multiplex PCR; TCRdb's copy has only in-frame clones and lacks some. The sample has roughly 77,000 clones; about four fifths are singletons. This sequence was found in a man between 60 and 75 years old with COVID-19, enrolled during active disease. The chain couples TRBV4-1 to TRBJ2-7; 14 bases align to TRBD2. The sample consisted of peripheral blood. CDR3 DNA: TGCGCCAGCAGCCAAGTGACTAGCGGGGGGGCCGAGCAGTACTTC. Translated, it gives CASSQVTSGGAEQYF.